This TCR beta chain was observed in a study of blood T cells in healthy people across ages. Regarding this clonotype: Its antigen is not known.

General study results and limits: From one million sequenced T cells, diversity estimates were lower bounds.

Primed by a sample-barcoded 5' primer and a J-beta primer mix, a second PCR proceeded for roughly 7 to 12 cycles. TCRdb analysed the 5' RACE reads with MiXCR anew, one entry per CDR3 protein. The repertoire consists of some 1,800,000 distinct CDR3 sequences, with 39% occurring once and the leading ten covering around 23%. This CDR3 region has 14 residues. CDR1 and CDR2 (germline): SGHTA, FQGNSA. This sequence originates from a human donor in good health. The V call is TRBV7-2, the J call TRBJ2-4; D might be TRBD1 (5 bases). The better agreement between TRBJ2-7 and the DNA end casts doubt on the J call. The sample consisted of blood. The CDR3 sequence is CASSLGGRAHEQYF. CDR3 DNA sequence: TGTGCCAGCAGCTTAGGAGGCAGGGCTCACGAGCAGTACTTC.